What follows are 22 T cell receptor beta chains derived from one specimen sequenced in a study of metastatic and nonmetastatic thyroid tumors (dated by TCRdb to 2018 to 2020). Libraries came from PCR. Instrument used: Illumina HiSeq 4000. TCRdb ran its own pipeline on the public reads, namely fastp trimming at Q25 and MiXCR clone calling, and kept in-frame beta chains. The sample table lists over 15,000 clones, approximately 28% of them with a count of one. Together, the top ten hold roughly 15% of the sample. No patient had received any treatment before thyroid surgery. What was sequenced was tumor tissue. Receptors were obtained from a female donor with papillary thyroid cancer or a benign thyroid nodule (not recorded which). Some clones in this sample may be carry-over from other donors' samples.

This clone was detected many times. V gene TRBV6-2 or TRBV6-3 combines with J gene TRBJ2-2; D remains ambiguous. The germline V gene has CDR1 MNHEY and CDR2 SVGEGT. Trimming removed 0 bases at V and 6 bases at J, with 8 bases between. The CDR3 covers 14 residues. The CDR3 sequence is CASSYSKWSGELFF. The CDR3 region has the DNA TGTGCCAGCAGTTACTCGAAGTGGTCCGGGGAGCTGTTTTTT.

This clone was observed many times. The V call is TRBV2, the J call TRBJ1-2; 7 nucleotides align to TRBD1. The germline gives CDR1 SNHLY, CDR2 FYNNEI. The CDR3 loop spans 12 amino acids. With 5 bases clipped from V and 9 bases from J, the junction kept 6 bases outside the gene matches. In nucleotides, the CDR3 is TGTGCCAGCAGTTCGACAGGGAAAAGCTACACCTTC. It is translated as CASSSTGKSYTF.

The chain links TRBV4-1 to TRBJ2-1, with 12 positions matching TRBD2. Looked up from germline, CDR1 is MGHRA and CDR2 is YSYEKL. V lost 0 bases, J lost 2 bases, and 8 bases stayed unmatched. The CDR3 totals 19 residues. The CDR3 is CASSQDSSPSGRAYNEQFF. CDR3 bases: TGCGCCAGCAGCCAAGATTCCTCACCTAGCGGGAGGGCCTACAATGAGCAGTTCTTC.

This clone was counted many times. The gene calls are TRBV11-1 and TRBJ1-1; D might be TRBD1 (6 bases). The CDR3 runs to 15 residues. The germline V gene has CDR1 SGHAT and CDR2 FQDESV (reference sequence). Trimming left V 5 bases short and J 0 bases short, with 13 bases between. CDR3 DNA sequence: TGTGCCAGCAGCCGGGGGGGCGACCTGAACACTGAAGCTTTCTTT. Its translation is CASSRGGDLNTEAFF.

Comments on this clone: At one end the junction does not follow the germline gene, possibly because of a read error. The chain employs TRBV11-2 and TRBJ2-7; a possible D gene is TRBD2 (5 bases). Germline CDR1 is SGHAT and CDR2 is FQNNGV. This CDR3 contains 16 residues. CDR3 region: CACSRTGGGMAVEQYF. CDR3 nucleotides: TGTGCCTGCAGCCGGACCGGAGGTGGGATGGCCGTCGAGCAGTACTTC.

By share of the sample, this clone is medium-sized. The sample holds other DNA sequences that translate to the same CDR3. The V gene is TRBV7-2, the J gene TRBJ2-7, with TRBD1 matching 8 bases. J gave up 5 bases and V 1 base, and 7 bases lay outside the gene matches. There are 15 residues in the CDR3. Germline CDR1 is SGHTA and CDR2 is FQGNSA. The CDR3, as DNA: TGTGCCAGCAGCTTAGGTGGGACAGGAGGCAACGAGCAGTACTTC. Its protein product is CASSLGGTGGNEQYF.

The J gene is TRBJ1-1, the V gene TRBV5-1; 8 nucleotides agree with TRBD1. The ends lost 4 bases at V and 3 bases at J; junction bases unmatched: 2. The CDR3 totals 13 residues. CDR1 and CDR2 (germline): SGHRS, YFSETQ. Here the CDR3 reads CASSETGDTEAFF. The CDR3 DNA follows: TGCGCCAGCAGCGAGACAGGGGACACTGAAGCTTTCTTT.

V is TRBV19 and J is TRBJ1-3, with 7 bases that match TRBD1. V lost 0 bases to trimming and J lost 0 bases; unmatched junction nucleotides: 14. Looked up from germline, CDR1 is LNHDA and CDR2 is SQIVND (reference sequence). The CDR3 covers 20 residues. DNA for the CDR3: TGTGCCAGTAGTATAGATCTCCGGACAGGCCCGACCTTCTCTGGAAACACCATATATTTT. It yields the protein CASSIDLRTGPTFSGNTIYF.

The rearrangement links TRBV6-2 or TRBV6-3 to TRBJ1-6, with 11 bases lining up with TRBD1. Germline V gene lookup returns CDR1 MNHEY and CDR2 SVGEGT. Trimming removed 5 bases from V and 7 bases from J; junction bases left unmatched: 4. This CDR3 is 15 amino acids long. The CDR3 protein is CASSTWTGGNSPLHF. CDR3 sequence (DNA): TGTGCCAGCAGTACCTGGACAGGGGGCAATTCACCCCTCCACTTT.

This clone was seen many times. This may arise from a read error, as a much more abundant clone is one base away. The chain employs TRBV6-4 and TRBJ1-2, with D possibly being TRBD1 (5 bases). CDR1 is MRHNA, CDR2 SNTAGT, per germline. CDR3 length equals 14 residues. The CDR3 is CASSAGMRGYGYAF. The CDR3 DNA reads as TGTGCCAGCAGTGCAGGGATGCGAGGCTATGGCTACGCCTTC.

This clone showed up many times. The chain recombines TRBV18 with TRBJ1-5, with no clear D. Looked up from germline, CDR1 is KGHSH and CDR2 is LQKENI. The CDR3 extends over 13 amino acids. Trimming pared 1 base from V and 6 bases from J, leaving 7 bases between. For the CDR3, the DNA is TGTGCCAGCTCACCACAAGACGGTCAGCCCCAGCATTTT. It translates to CASSPQDGQPQHF.

The chain is built from TRBV19 and TRBJ2-7, with D unclear. Germline V gives CDR1 LNHDA, CDR2 SQIVND (reference sequence). The CDR3 has 14 residues. Trimming removed 3 bases at V and 3 bases at J, with 12 bases between. In DNA, the CDR3 is TGTGCCAGTAGTATCGGGCATAGTCTCTACGAGCAGTACTTC. It encodes CASSIGHSLYEQYF.

This clone was seen at least ten times. The same CDR3 arises from other DNA sequences in this sample as well. The V call is TRBV12-3 or TRBV12-4, the J call TRBJ2-1, with 8 bases identical to TRBD1. V trimming: 5 bases; J trimming: 12 bases; junction bases outside the gene matches: 9. This CDR3 spans 13 amino acids. This CDR3 is CASSQTQGAGQFF. The CDR3 DNA sequence: TGTGCCAGCAGTCAGACTCAGGGGGCTGGGCAGTTCTTC.

A few counts support this clone. At one of its ends the junction is not consistent with the germline gene, which may arise from a read error. The chain combines TRBV6-1 with TRBJ1-2, with unresolved D. This CDR3 comprises 12 residues. Germline V gene sequence: CDR1 MNHNS, CDR2 SASEGT. CDR3: CASSEQVYGHTF. The CDR3 nucleotides are TGTGCCAGCAGTGAACAGGTCTATGGCCACACCTTC.

Concerning this clone itself: Germline and junction disagree at one end, which may indicate a read error. This chain uses TRBV12-3 or TRBV12-4 with TRBJ1-5, with unresolved D. The CDR3 has 12 amino acids. As DNA, the CDR3 is TGTGCCATCAGTTCGGGTCGGCAGCCCCAGCACTTT. Translating gives CAISSGRQPQHF.

The gene calls are TRBV28 and TRBJ1-5, with D possibly TRBD1 on 5 matching bases. Trimming took 3 bases from V and 3 from J, leaving 15 bases between them. Germline loops: CDR1 MDHEN, CDR2 SYDVKM. CDR3 length: 16 residues. The CDR3 DNA reads as TGTGCCAGCAGTTTCCAGGGTGAGTGGGCCAATCAGCCCCAGCATTTT. As protein: CASSFQGEWANQPQHF.

The CDR3 DNA is TGTGCCAGCACCCGTTTAGGACAGGGATTATTTGGAAACACCATATATTTT. It yields the protein CASTRLGQGLFGNTIYF. The gene calls are TRBV12-3 or TRBV12-4 and TRBJ1-3; 8 nucleotides align to TRBD1. This CDR3 has 17 amino acids. With 7 bases clipped from V and 3 bases from J, the junction kept 14 bases outside the gene matches.

This chain connects TRBV7-6 to TRBJ2-1, with 12 bases that match TRBD2. Germline V gene sequence: CDR1 SGHVS, CDR2 FNYEAQ. Unmatched junction bases numbered 9, after V lost 5 bases and J lost 7 bases. CDR3 size: 16 residues. Written as DNA, the CDR3 is TGTGCCAGCAGCCCAGGCCTAGCGGGAGGGTCGAATGAGCAGTTCTTC. Its translation: CASSPGLAGGSNEQFF.

This clone turned up a few times. CDR3 sequence reads: CASSAFRQSTNEKLFF. Here the CDR3 DNA reads TGTGCCAGCAGTGCTTTCAGGCAGTCAACTAATGAAAAACTGTTTTTT. The rearrangement links TRBV27 to TRBJ1-4; no reliable D call. The CDR3 is 16 amino acids. The germline V and J ends were trimmed by 5 bases and 0 bases, with 13 bases remaining between them. Germline V gene sequence: CDR1 MNHEY, CDR2 SMNVEV (reference sequence). The full variable domain, in which reference TRBV27 and TRBJ1-4 provide the parts outside the CDR3, is EAQVTQNPRYLITVTGKKLTVTCSQNMNHEYMSWYRQDPGLGLRQIYYSMNVEVTDKGDVPEGYKVSRKEKRNFPLILESPSPNQTSLYFCASSAFRQSTNEKLFFGSGTQLSVL.

This clone was counted many times. This chain uses TRBV7-2 with TRBJ1-2; D is perhaps TRBD1 (5 bases). Trimming took off 3 bases at V and 3 bases at J, with 17 bases between the two ends. This CDR3 comprises 16 residues. Germline-derived CDR1 and CDR2 are SGHTA and FQGNSA. CDR3 coding DNA: TGTGCCAGCAGCTTCCGACCCCCCGACAGCGACTATGGCTACACCTTC. This gives the protein CASSFRPPDSDYGYTF.

Ten or more counts support this clone. The rearrangement joins TRBV24-1 to TRBJ1-2; 8 positions match TRBD1. Germline CDR1 and CDR2: KGHDR and SFDVKD. V trimming: 1 base; J trimming: 6 bases; junction bases outside the gene matches: 3. CDR3 length equals 14 residues. CDR3 DNA sequence: TGTGCCACCAGTGATTTCAGGGGGCCTCATGGCTACACCTTC. Its protein is CATSDFRGPHGYTF.

In this sample, this clone turned up many times. J is TRBJ2-3 and V is TRBV7-2, with D possibly TRBD1 on 5 matching bases. The CDR3 loop spans 17 amino acids. Germline V gives CDR1 SGHTA, CDR2 FQGNSA. Between the trimmed V and J ends, which lost 0 bases and 0 bases, there was a span of 13 bases. The CDR3 protein is CASSLADSPFSTDTQYF. The CDR3 bases are TGTGCCAGCAGCTTAGCCGACAGCCCTTTTAGCACAGATACGCAGTATTTT.